Below, one T cell receptor (beta chain) is given with its context. The antigen remains undetermined. This sample was taken from a study of beta chain features in type 1 diabetes. Study conclusions and caveats: PCR might favor shorter templates, but any such skew would affect patients and controls equally. TCRB CDR3 length was moderately but significantly reduced in all four CD4+ subsets of Type 1 diabetes patients. Naive, central memory and regulatory TCRB repertoires appeared more similar among patients than healthy donors.

The authors reverse transcribed all of the isolated RNA, so sequencing captured expressed TCRB transcripts. Sequencing was performed with immunoSEQ multiplex PCR; in TCRdb, only in-frame clones are kept and a portion is missing. The sample lists about 640,000 clones; over 10% were seen once. Trimming shortened V by 4 bases and J by 3 bases, and 6 bases separated the two germline ends. CDR3 length equals 12 residues. The germline V gene has CDR1 MNHNY and CDR2 SVGAGI (reference sequence). This receptor was identified in a man aged 25 to 40 with type 1 diabetes. The rearrangement uses TRBV6-6 and TRBJ2-5, with D unclear. The sequenced material came from naive CD4+ T cells from blood. The CDR3, as DNA: TGTGCCAGCAGTTCAACCAAAGAGACCCAGTACTTC. It encodes CASSSTKETQYF.